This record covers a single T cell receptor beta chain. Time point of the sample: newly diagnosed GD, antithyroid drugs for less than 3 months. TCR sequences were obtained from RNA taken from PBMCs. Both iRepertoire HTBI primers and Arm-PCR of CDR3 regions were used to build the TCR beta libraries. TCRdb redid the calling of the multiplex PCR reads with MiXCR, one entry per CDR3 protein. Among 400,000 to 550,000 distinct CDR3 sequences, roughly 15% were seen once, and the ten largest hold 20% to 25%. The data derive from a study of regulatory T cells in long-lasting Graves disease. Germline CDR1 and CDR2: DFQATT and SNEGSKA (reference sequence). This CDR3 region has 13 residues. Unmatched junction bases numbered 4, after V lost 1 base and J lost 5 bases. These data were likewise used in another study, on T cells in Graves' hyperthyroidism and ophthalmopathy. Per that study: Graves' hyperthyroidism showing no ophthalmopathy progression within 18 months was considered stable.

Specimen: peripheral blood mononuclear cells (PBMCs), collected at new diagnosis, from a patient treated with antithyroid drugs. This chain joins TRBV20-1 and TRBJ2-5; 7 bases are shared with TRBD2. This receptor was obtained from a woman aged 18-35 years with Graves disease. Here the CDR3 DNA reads TGCAGTGCTAGAGTGACCGGGAGGGAGACCCAGTACTTC. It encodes CSARVTGRETQYF.